This entry lists 21 T cell receptor beta chains sequenced from one sample in a study of blood T cell repertoires in COVID-19. Assay used: immunoSEQ multiplex PCR; TCRdb lists only in-frame clones, some missing. The sample shows some 150,000 clones, more than 75% of them seen only once. The sample consisted of peripheral blood. These receptors were collected from a man aged 35-49 years with acute or convalescent COVID-19.

The V gene is TRBV6-5, the J gene TRBJ2-2; 10 bases line up with TRBD1. CDR3 length: 14 residues. Unmatched junction bases numbered 7, after V lost 8 bases and J lost 7 bases. Germline CDR1 is MNHEY and CDR2 is SVGAGI. As DNA, the CDR3 is TGTGCCAGCGGGACAGGGGATCGGGGCGGGGAGCTGTTTTTT. This gives the protein CASGTGDRGGELFF.

CDR3 region: CASSLGEQGFYEQYF. The CDR3 nucleotides are TGTGCCAGCAGCTTAGGGGAACAGGGGTTCTACGAGCAGTACTTC. The chain employs TRBV11-3 and TRBJ2-7; TRBD1 aligns across 7 bases. V was clipped by 1 base and J by 3 bases; unmatched bases: 6. The V gene's germline CDR1 is SGHNT and CDR2 YENEEA. CDR3 length: 15 amino acids.

The CDR3 coding sequence is TGTGCCAGCAGACAGGGGGCTTTAGCTGGGGCCAACGTCCTGACTTTC. It is translated as CASRQGALAGANVLTF. This sequence joins TRBV5-4 and TRBJ2-6; 9 positions match TRBD1. With V trimmed by 5 bases and J by 2 bases, 5 bases remained unmatched. CDR3 length equals 16 residues. Germline V gene lookup returns CDR1 SGHNT and CDR2 YYREEE (reference sequence).

The chain has TRBV11-2 and TRBJ1-2; a weak D match, TRBD1 (5 bases). The CDR3 spans 13 residues. Germline V CDR1 and CDR2: SGHAT, FQNNGV. Trimming pared 4 bases from V and 6 bases from J, leaving 12 bases between. CDR3 sequence (DNA): TGTGCCAGCAGCTCGCCCCGACAGCATGGCTACACCTTC. Translation: CASSSPRQHGYTF.

The chain couples TRBV30 to TRBJ1-1, with a tentative D call TRBD1 (6 bases). Trimming left V 0 bases short and J 8 bases short, with 13 bases between. CDR3 length: 13 residues. Germline lookup yields CDR1 GTSNPN and CDR2 SVGIG (reference sequence). The CDR3 reads CAWSVRGAGEAFF. CDR3 DNA sequence: TGTGCCTGGAGTGTTCGGGGGGCGGGGGAAGCTTTCTTT.

The rearrangement uses TRBV19 and TRBJ2-1, with a tentative D call TRBD2 (6 bases). Germline CDR1 is LNHDA and CDR2 is SQIVND (reference sequence). Trimming removed 6 bases from V and 3 bases from J, with 15 bases in between. The CDR3 has 15 amino acids. In DNA form, the CDR3 reads TGTGCCAGTAGAGCATGGGGAGGTTACTACAATGAGCAGTTCTTC. Translating it yields CASRAWGGYYNEQFF.

The genes are TRBV3-1 (or the pseudogene TRBV3-2) and TRBJ2-7; D may be TRBD2 (5 bases). The CDR3 is 14 residues long. V was trimmed by 1 base and J by 3 bases, leaving 10 bases between them. The germline V gene has CDR1 LGHDT and CDR2 YNNKEL (reference sequence). CDR3 protein: CASSQAGTSYEQYF. The DNA of the CDR3 is TGTGCCAGCAGCCAAGCCGGAACTAGCTACGAGCAGTACTTC.

This clone was detected only a few times. This chain connects TRBV5-1 to TRBJ1-2, with 7 bases identical to TRBD1. Losses at the gene ends were 4 bases for V and 7 bases for J; bases not matched to a gene: 10. CDR1 is SGHRS and CDR2 is YFSETQ in the germline V gene. The CDR3 consists of 14 residues. The CDR3 DNA follows: TGCGCCAGCAGCAGGTCGACAGGGTCTCCTGGCTACACCTTC. Its protein is CASSRSTGSPGYTF.

The chain is built from TRBV7-8 and TRBJ1-2; maybe TRBD1 (5 bases). V was cut by 5 bases and J by 2 bases, with 9 bases left in between. Germline V CDR1 and CDR2: SGHVS, FQNEAQ. The CDR3 length is 13 residues. The CDR3 loop reads CASSTDTNYGYTF. The CDR3, as DNA: TGTGCCAGCAGCACGGACACCAACTATGGCTACACCTTC.

The V call is TRBV27, the J call TRBJ2-1; D remains ambiguous. Trimming cost V 3 bases and J 0 bases, with 15 bases left between them. The CDR3 is 17 amino acids. Germline lookup yields CDR1 MNHEY and CDR2 SMNVEV (reference sequence). The chain's CDR3 is CASSLRGYRDSYNEQFF. In nucleotides, the CDR3 is TGTGCCAGCAGTTTGCGAGGATATAGAGACTCCTACAATGAGCAGTTCTTC.

V gene TRBV30 combines with J gene TRBJ2-3, with D perhaps TRBD1 (6 bases). Germline values: CDR1 GTSNPN, CDR2 SVGIG (reference sequence). The V gene lost 0 bases and the J gene lost 8 bases, with 9 bases spanning the gap. CDR3 length: 12 residues. The CDR3: CAWSVQGLTQYF. The CDR3 DNA sequence: TGTGCCTGGAGTGTACAGGGCCTTACGCAGTATTTT.

V is TRBV9 and J is TRBJ2-7, with a tentative D call TRBD2 (6 bases). Between the trimmed V and J ends, which lost 2 bases and 3 bases, there was a span of 15 bases. The CDR3 totals 15 residues. Germline-derived CDR1 and CDR2 are SGDLS and YYNGEE. The CDR3 nucleotides are TGTGCCAGCAGCGTCCTCCCCGGGGGAAGCTACGAGCAGTACTTC. Protein: CASSVLPGGSYEQYF.

The chain links TRBV9 to TRBJ1-1; 7 nucleotides line up with TRBD1. The CDR3 is made up of 15 amino acids. CDR1 and CDR2 (germline): SGDLS, YYNGEE. J gave up 2 bases and V 3 bases, and 7 bases lay outside the gene matches. CDR3 sequence: CASSERTGVNTEAFF. CDR3 DNA sequence: TGTGCCAGCAGCGAAAGGACAGGTGTCAACACTGAAGCTTTCTTT. Using reference TRBV9 and TRBJ1-1 for the parts outside the CDR3, the full variable domain is DSGVTQTPKHLITATGQRVTLRCSPRSGDLSVYWYQQSLDQGLQFLIQYYNGEERAKGNILERFSAQQFPDLHSELNLSSLELGDSALYFCASSERTGVNTEAFFGQGTRLTVV.

The V call is TRBV7-3, the J call TRBJ2-1, with 9 bases identical to TRBD1. V lost 5 bases, J lost 4 bases, and 3 bases stayed unmatched. CDR3 length: 14 residues. The V gene's germline CDR1 is SGHTA and CDR2 FQGTGA. The CDR3 sequence: CASSPGQGYNEQFF. The DNA for the CDR3 is TGTGCCAGCAGCCCGGGACAGGGATACAATGAGCAGTTCTTC.

V gene TRBV11-2 combines with J gene TRBJ2-4, with D uncertain. Trimming left V 5 bases short and J 9 bases short, with 11 bases between. This CDR3 has 12 amino acids. Germline V lookup: CDR1 SGHAT, CDR2 FQNNGV. CDR3 protein: CASSPIYGIQYF. The CDR3 nucleotides read TGTGCCAGCAGCCCGATTTACGGCATTCAGTACTTC.

The chain employs TRBV15 and TRBJ1-4, with D possibly TRBD1 on 6 matching bases. Per germline, CDR1 LNHNV and CDR2 YYDKDF (reference sequence). Trimming stripped 4 bases from V and 3 bases from J, with 12 bases between. The CDR3 consists of 15 residues. CDR3 in amino acids: CATSTGGGSNEKLFF. The CDR3 nucleotides are TGTGCCACCAGCACGGGCGGGGGCTCTAATGAAAAACTGTTTTTT.

The chain couples TRBV7-8 to TRBJ1-5; no definite D call. Germline V gene lookup returns CDR1 SGHVS and CDR2 FQNEAQ. The V end was cut by 0 bases, the J end by 0 bases, with 12 bases between. The CDR3 totals 17 residues. CDR3 region: CASSLAFYRNSNQPQHF. As DNA, the CDR3 is TGTGCCAGCAGCTTAGCGTTTTACAGAAATAGCAATCAGCCCCAGCATTTT.

The chain carries TRBV6-2 or TRBV6-3 and TRBJ2-6; TRBD1 is a possible D gene (7 bases). CDR1 is MNHEY and CDR2 is SVGEGT in the germline V gene. The CDR3 runs to 18 residues. The V end lost 5 bases, the J end lost 4 bases, and 21 bases lay between the germline ends. The CDR3 reads CASSGGTARSPGANVLTF. The CDR3 DNA reads TGTGCCAGCAGTGGCGGGACAGCCCGATCCCCGGGGGCCAACGTCCTGACTTTC.

V gene TRBV9 combines with J gene TRBJ1-3; D remains ambiguous. In germline, CDR1 is SGDLS, CDR2 YYNGEE. V lost 7 bases, J lost 0 bases, and 8 bases lay in between. The CDR3 is 13 amino acids. The DNA of the CDR3 is TGTGCCAGCGGCACCAACTCTGGAAACACCATATATTTT. Translating gives CASGTNSGNTIYF.

The CDR3 DNA is TGTGCCAGCAGCCCCTCCTCTAGCGGGGGGGCCGGGGAGACCCAGTACTTC. Protein sequence: CASSPSSSGGAGETQYF. This chain links TRBV3-1 (or the pseudogene TRBV3-2) with TRBJ2-5; 12 positions agree with TRBD2. CDR3 size: 17 residues. In germline, CDR1 is LGHDT, CDR2 YNNKEL (reference sequence). Unmatched junction bases numbered 11, after V lost 4 bases and J lost 5 bases.

The rearrangement uses TRBV2 and TRBJ2-1; D might be TRBD1 (6 bases). This CDR3 region has 14 residues. The V and J ends lost 9 bases and 0 bases respectively, with 12 bases between them. Germline V gene lookup returns CDR1 SNHLY and CDR2 FYNNEI. The CDR3 sequence: CASYRALSYNEQFF. DNA for the CDR3: TGTGCCAGTTACAGGGCCCTCTCCTACAATGAGCAGTTCTTC.